The 21 T cell receptor beta chains below come from one sample, sequenced in a study of blood T cell repertoires in COVID-19. Measured with immunoSEQ multiplex PCR; TCRdb has only the in-frame clones, and not every one. The sample records about 280,000 clones, around nine tenths being singletons. Sequencing input: peripheral blood. The receptor set was obtained from a man in his forties with acute or convalescent COVID-19.

This chain links TRBV30 with TRBJ1-1; D remains unclear. CDR3 size: 15 residues. Germline CDR1 is GTSNPN and CDR2 is SVGIG (reference sequence). Trimming pared 1 base from V and 0 bases from J, leaving 12 bases between. CDR3: CAWSAPGNMNTEAFF. CDR3 in DNA: TGTGCCTGGAGTGCCCCGGGGAACATGAACACTGAAGCTTTCTTT.

The J gene is TRBJ2-1, the V gene TRBV30, with 8 bases that match TRBD1. CDR1 is GTSNPN, CDR2 SVGIG, per germline (reference sequence). CDR3 length: 15 amino acids. Trimming at V came to 4 bases and at J to 3 bases, leaving 8 bases not matched to a gene. CDR3 DNA: TGTGCCTGGACGACAGGGGCGACCTTCTACAATGAGCAGTTCTTC. Translating gives CAWTTGATFYNEQFF.

V and J are TRBV7-2 and TRBJ1-6, with D hard to call. Germline lookup yields CDR1 SGHTA and CDR2 FQGNSA. The V end was cut by 0 bases, the J end by 0 bases, with 6 bases between. The CDR3 loop spans 16 amino acids. The CDR3 here is CASSLAGRSYNSPLHF. The CDR3, as DNA: TGTGCCAGCAGCTTAGCTGGGCGCTCCTATAATTCACCCCTCCACTTT. The variable domain in full, completed from reference TRBV7-2 and TRBJ1-6, reads GAGVSQSPSNKVTEKGKDVELRCDPISGHTALYWYRQSLGQGLEFLIYFQGNSAPDKSGLPSDRFSAERTGGSVSTLTIQRTQQEDSAVYLCASSLAGRSYNSPLHFGNGTRLTVT.

The V gene is TRBV2, the J gene TRBJ2-1; 7 nucleotides match TRBD2. Trimming at V came to 6 bases and at J to 3 bases, leaving 8 bases not matched to a gene. The germline CDR1 and CDR2 sequences are SNHLY and FYNNEI. The CDR3 runs 15 residues. CDR3 protein: CASSPQRGFYNEQFF. In nucleotides, the CDR3 is TGTGCCAGCAGCCCACAGCGGGGTTTCTACAATGAGCAGTTCTTC.

The chain has TRBV21-1 and TRBJ1-1; the table's TRBD1 call for D was not verified on the DNA. TRBV21-1 is assigned pseudogene status. The CDR3 is 12 amino acids. The CDR3: CASSSQDTEAFF. The CDR3, as DNA: TGTGCCAGCTCTTCCCAGGACACTGAAGCTTTCTTT.

The chain carries TRBV4-1 and TRBJ1-3; the match to TRBD1 covers 12 bases. The junction had 4 bases not matched to a gene; V was cut back by 4 bases and J by 0 bases. This CDR3 is 17 amino acids long. The germline CDR1 and CDR2 sequences are MGHRA and YSYEKL. The CDR3 bases are TGCGCCAGCAGCCGGGACAGGGGGCCTAACTCTGGAAACACCATATATTTT. Translated, it gives CASSRDRGPNSGNTIYF.

The V and J genes are TRBV6-5 and TRBJ1-1; D remains ambiguous. The CDR3 runs 13 residues. Between the trimmed V and J ends, which lost 4 bases and 0 bases, there was a span of 6 bases. Per germline, CDR1 MNHEY and CDR2 SVGAGI. In DNA, the CDR3 is TGTGCCAGCAGTTCCGGGATGAACACTGAAGCTTTCTTT. Its translation: CASSSGMNTEAFF.

CDR3 nucleotide sequence: TGTGCCAGCAGTTACTTGCAGGGTGGGGATGAAAAACTGTTTTTT. Translated, it gives CASSYLQGGDEKLFF. V and J are TRBV6-5 and TRBJ1-4; possible D gene TRBD1, 5 bases. Germline assignment: CDR1 MNHEY and CDR2 SVGAGI. The CDR3 has 15 amino acids. Trimming removed 1 base at V and 6 bases at J, with 12 bases between.

This sequence joins TRBV29-1 and TRBJ1-2; no reliable D call. Looked up from germline, CDR1 is SQVTM and CDR2 is ANQGSEA. The V gene lost 7 bases and the J gene lost 5 bases, with 17 bases spanning the gap. The CDR3 has 13 amino acids. CDR3 protein: CSARQSGGYGYTF. For the CDR3, the DNA is TGCAGCGCCCGGCAGTCCGGCGGGTATGGCTACACCTTC.

V gene TRBV10-3 combines with J gene TRBJ1-1; D is unclear. Trimming pared 10 bases from V and 0 bases from J, leaving 24 bases between. CDR1 ENHRY and CDR2 SYGVKD come from the germline V gene. This CDR3 is built from 17 residues. CDR3 sequence reads: CATARGTVGYMNTEAFF. The DNA for the CDR3 is TGTGCCACCGCCCGGGGTACCGTCGGATATATGAACACTGAAGCTTTCTTT.

The V and J genes are TRBV6-2 or TRBV6-3 and TRBJ2-3; 11 positions match TRBD1. Germline V CDR1 and CDR2: MNHEY, SVGEGT. This CDR3 is 17 amino acids long. Germline trimming cut 5 bases from V and 4 bases from J; bases unmatched to any gene: 11. CDR3 amino acids: CASSRPRTGGSPDTQYF. For the CDR3, the DNA is TGTGCCAGCAGTCGTCCTAGGACAGGGGGCAGCCCAGATACGCAGTATTTT.

CDR3 nucleotides: TGTGCCAGTACCCTGGGACAGAGTAGCAATCAGCCCCAGCATTTT. This encodes CASTLGQSSNQPQHF. This rearrangement joins TRBV19 to TRBJ1-5, with 7 bases that match TRBD1. Losses at the gene ends were 7 bases for V and 0 bases for J; bases not matched to a gene: 6. From germline, CDR1 is LNHDA and CDR2 SQIVND (reference sequence). The length of the CDR3 is 15 residues. Variable domain in full (rest from reference TRBV19 and TRBJ1-5): DGGITQSPKYLFRKEGQNVTLSCEQNLNHDAMYWYRQDPGQGLRLIYYSQIVNDFQKGDIAEGYSVSREKKESFPLTVTSAQKNPTAFYLCASTLGQSSNQPQHFGDGTRLSIL.

The chain joins TRBV5-1 to TRBJ1-1; D gene ambiguous. The CDR3 loop spans 13 amino acids. Trimming left V 2 bases short and J 1 base short, with 6 bases between. CDR1 and CDR2 (germline): SGHRS, YFSETQ. The CDR3 DNA reads as TGCGCCAGCAGCTTCGGGAGGAACACTGAAGCTTTCTTT. Amino acid sequence: CASSFGRNTEAFF.

In DNA, the CDR3 is TGTGCCAGCAGCTTAAAGCTTGGACAGGGAAAGCATTTT. Residues: CASSLKLGQGKHF. The chain has TRBV7-2 and TRBJ1-5; 8 bases are shared with TRBD1. The CDR3 is 13 residues long. CDR1 and CDR2 from the germline V gene are SGHTA and FQGNSA. The J segment lost 14 bases and the V segment lost 2 bases, leaving 8 bases of the junction unmatched.

The rearrangement joins TRBV30 to TRBJ2-2; D gene ambiguous. V shed 2 bases and J shed 6 bases, with 7 bases lying between them. The CDR3 consists of 12 residues. Germline V CDR1 and CDR2: GTSNPN, SVGIG (reference sequence). CDR3 bases: TGTGCCTGGAGTCCGTATCCCGGGGAGCTGTTTTTT. Amino acid sequence: CAWSPYPGELFF.

The V and J genes are TRBV5-1 and TRBJ1-1; no reliable D call. The CDR3 totals 15 residues. Deletions cut 4 bases from V and 1 base from J, with 14 bases between. Looked up from germline, CDR1 is SGHRS and CDR2 is YFSETQ. The CDR3 protein is CASSKDLGGNTEAFF. The CDR3 nucleotides are TGCGCCAGCAGCAAAGACCTGGGAGGGAACACTGAAGCTTTCTTT.

This chain uses TRBV6-2 or TRBV6-3 with TRBJ1-2, with a tentative D call TRBD1 (6 bases). Trimming removed 4 bases from V and 5 bases from J, with 11 bases in between. Germline V CDR1 and CDR2: MNHEY, SVGEGT. The CDR3 has 13 residues. The CDR3 region has the DNA TGTGCCAGCAGTTCCGGGGGGCGGTATGGCTACACCTTC. Its translation: CASSSGGRYGYTF.

The rearrangement links TRBV6-2 or TRBV6-3 to TRBJ1-5; 7 bases line up with TRBD1. The J segment lost 4 bases and the V segment lost 0 bases, leaving 6 bases of the junction unmatched. The CDR3 has 16 amino acids. Germline-derived CDR1 and CDR2 are MNHEY and SVGEGT. The CDR3 region is CASSYSPMTGNQPQHF. The CDR3 region has the DNA TGTGCCAGCAGTTACTCCCCCATGACAGGGAATCAGCCCCAGCATTTT.

The chain couples TRBV6-5 to TRBJ2-7; 7 bases map to TRBD1. Germline V gives CDR1 MNHEY, CDR2 SVGAGI. Trimming at V came to 10 bases and at J to 6 bases, leaving 9 bases not matched to a gene. The CDR3 extends over 12 amino acids. This CDR3 reads CATRQGVGEQYF. The CDR3 coding sequence is TGTGCCACTCGACAGGGAGTTGGCGAGCAGTACTTC.

This clone showed up just once. The chain uses TRBV2 and TRBJ2-1, with 11 bases fitting TRBD1. The V segment lost 7 bases and the J segment 7 bases; nucleotides outside the gene matches: 9. This CDR3 has 15 residues. Germline V gene sequence: CDR1 SNHLY, CDR2 FYNNEI. The CDR3 coding sequence is TGTGCCAGCACCTTCGGGACAGGGGGAGGTAATGAGCAGTTCTTC. Its protein is CASTFGTGGGNEQFF.

V is TRBV27 and J is TRBJ1-2; D may be TRBD1 (5 bases). Germline-derived CDR1 and CDR2 are MNHEY and SMNVEV (reference sequence). V was cut by 6 bases and J by 5 bases, with 10 bases left in between. CDR3 length: 12 amino acids. The CDR3: CASRDGGYGYTF. The CDR3 DNA sequence: TGTGCCAGCAGGGATGGGGGGTATGGCTACACCTTC.